This is a list of T cell receptor beta chains from one sample in a study of CD8 T cells in ankylosing spondylitis. One entry per CDR3 protein, called by TCRdb with MiXCR from the 5' RACE reads. Of some 240,000 distinct CDR3 sequences listed, 5.5% to 7.5% are singletons. The sample was blood, either unsorted or a sorted T cell fraction (not recorded which). Source of these receptors: a male donor with ankylosing spondylitis. Each CDR3 is given with its conserved first and last residue. Fields, in order: V gene, clone size, D gene, J gene, CDR3 protein, CDR3 DNA. D genes are given only for firm matches. Clone size is stated in some rows and not others, as once, few, many or a class when expanded.

v_gene: TRBV7-6
abundance: many
d_gene: NA
j_gene: TRBJ1-1
CDR3aa: CASSVGMNTEAFF
CDR3nt: TGTGCCAGCAGCGTGGGGATGAACACTGAAGCTTTCTTT

v_gene: TRBV12-3/TRBV12-4
abundance: many
d_gene: TRBD1
j_gene: TRBJ2-7
CDR3aa: CASSLAILGQSSYEQYF
CDR3nt: TGTGCCAGCAGTTTAGCGATTTTGGGACAGAGCTCCTACGAGCAGTACTTC

v_gene: TRBV30
abundance: many
d_gene: NA
j_gene: TRBJ1-1
CDR3aa: CAWRVSEYTEAFF
CDR3nt: TGTGCCTGGCGAGTCAGTGAATACACTGAAGCTTTCTTT

v_gene: TRBV7-9
abundance: many
d_gene: TRBD1
j_gene: TRBJ1-3
CDR3aa: CASSAGQRNTIYF
CDR3nt: TGTGCCAGCAGCGCGGGACAGCGAAACACCATATATTTT

v_gene: TRBV4-1
abundance: NA
d_gene: TRBD1
j_gene: TRBJ2-7
CDR3aa: CASSQWGQGVYEQYF
CDR3nt: TGCGCCAGCAGCCAATGGGGACAGGGGGTCTACGAGCAGTACTTC

v_gene: TRBV7-9
abundance: few
d_gene: NA
j_gene: TRBJ1-5
CDR3aa: CASSRFQNQPQHF
CDR3nt: TGTGCCAGCAGCAGATTCCAAAATCAGCCCCAGCATTTT

v_gene: TRBV5-1
abundance: many
d_gene: NA
j_gene: TRBJ2-6
CDR3aa: CASSSSTGANVLTF
CDR3nt: TGCGCCAGCAGCTCATCTACTGGGGCCAACGTCCTGACTTTC

v_gene: TRBV4-3
abundance: many
d_gene: NA
j_gene: TRBJ1-2
CDR3aa: CASSQDLTGGYGDGYTF
CDR3nt: TGCGCCAGCAGCCAAGATCTGACCGGGGGCTATGGGGATGGCTACACCTTC

v_gene: TRBV7-9
abundance: few
d_gene: TRBD2
j_gene: TRBJ2-7
CDR3aa: CASSLVAGMIPYEQYF
CDR3nt: TGTGCCAGCAGCTTAGTAGCGGGTATGATTCCCTACGAGCAGTACTTC

v_gene: TRBV20-1
abundance: NA
d_gene: TRBD1
j_gene: TRBJ2-6
CDR3aa: CCSTSDRLYSGANVLTF
CDR3nt: TGCTGTTCTACTTCGGACAGGTTGTACTCTGGGGCCAACGTCCTGACTTTC

v_gene: TRBV9
abundance: many
d_gene: NA
j_gene: TRBJ1-2
CDR3aa: CASSVRGDGYTF
CDR3nt: TGTGCCAGCAGCGTAAGGGGTGACGGCTACACCTTC

v_gene: TRBV5-1
abundance: few
d_gene: TRBD2
j_gene: TRBJ2-7
CDR3aa: CASRNPRASGSYEQYF
CDR3nt: TGCGCCAGCCGCAACCCCCGTGCTAGCGGGAGCTACGAGCAGTACTTC

v_gene: TRBV27
abundance: many
d_gene: NA
j_gene: TRBJ1-2
CDR3aa: CASSLSHRDISGYTF
CDR3nt: TGTGCCAGCAGTTTAAGCCACAGGGACATCAGTGGCTACACCTTC

v_gene: TRBV4-3
abundance: many
d_gene: TRBD1
j_gene: TRBJ2-7
CDR3aa: CASSQDPGQGAYEQYF
CDR3nt: TGCGCCAGCAGCCAGGATCCGGGACAGGGGGCGTACGAGCAGTACTTC

v_gene: TRBV29-1
abundance: many
d_gene: NA
j_gene: TRBJ2-1
CDR3aa: CSVESVPNPIHEQFF
CDR3nt: TGCAGCGTTGAGTCGGTCCCCAATCCGATCCATGAGCAGTTCTTC

v_gene: TRBV9
abundance: many
d_gene: NA
j_gene: TRBJ2-1
CDR3aa: CASSPGGWNEQFF
CDR3nt: TGTGCCAGCAGCCCAGGGGGGTGGAATGAGCAGTTCTTC

v_gene: TRBV24-1
abundance: many
d_gene: TRBD1
j_gene: TRBJ2-5
CDR3aa: CATSATGAETQYF
CDR3nt: TGTGCCACCAGTGCAACAGGGGCTGAGACCCAGTACTTC

v_gene: TRBV27
abundance: many
d_gene: NA
j_gene: TRBJ2-1
CDR3aa: CASSPGGAPLNEQFF
CDR3nt: TGTGCCAGCAGCCCAGGCGGGGCCCCTTTGAATGAGCAGTTCTTC

v_gene: TRBV6-1
abundance: NA
d_gene: NA
j_gene: TRBJ2-1
CDR3aa: CASSRDTHSSSYNEQFF
CDR3nt: TGTGCCAGCAGTAGGGACACACATAGTTCGTCCTACAATGAGCAGTTCTTC

v_gene: TRBV4-3
abundance: few
d_gene: NA
j_gene: TRBJ1-1
CDR3aa: CASSHLDGAEAFF
CDR3nt: TGCGCCAGCAGCCACCTGGACGGGGCTGAAGCTTTCTTT

v_gene: TRBV12-3/TRBV12-4
abundance: many
d_gene: TRBD1
j_gene: TRBJ1-4
CDR3aa: CASSLDRGLNEKLFF
CDR3nt: TGTGCCAGCAGTCTTGACAGGGGGCTTAATGAAAAACTGTTTTTT

v_gene: TRBV5-1
abundance: many
d_gene: TRBD2
j_gene: TRBJ2-1
CDR3aa: CASSPWEGSLYEQFF
CDR3nt: TGCGCCAGCAGCCCCTGGGAGGGGTCCTTGTATGAGCAGTTCTTC

v_gene: TRBV7-9
abundance: many
d_gene: NA
j_gene: TRBJ2-7
CDR3aa: CASSPAGEQYF
CDR3nt: TGTGCCAGCAGCCCGGCTGGGGAGCAGTACTTC

v_gene: TRBV27
abundance: many
d_gene: NA
j_gene: TRBJ2-7
CDR3aa: CASSLGTAPYEQYF
CDR3nt: TGTGCCAGCAGTTTAGGGACGGCTCCCTACGAGCAGTACTTC

v_gene: TRBV28
abundance: many
d_gene: TRBD2
j_gene: TRBJ2-1
CDR3aa: CASRSTSGSYNEQFF
CDR3nt: TGTGCCAGCAGATCGACTAGCGGGAGCTACAATGAGCAGTTCTTC

v_gene: TRBV5-1
abundance: many
d_gene: NA
j_gene: TRBJ2-3
CDR3aa: CASSSYSSRSDTQYF
CDR3nt: TGCGCCAGCAGCTCCTACAGCAGTAGGTCGGATACGCAGTATTTT

v_gene: TRBV20-1
abundance: NA
d_gene: NA
j_gene: TRBJ2-7
CDR3aa: CSARDPAGYSYEQYF
CDR3nt: TGCAGTGCTAGGGACCCGGCAGGCTACTCCTACGAGCAGTACTTC

v_gene: TRBV24-1
abundance: many
d_gene: NA
j_gene: TRBJ2-2
CDR3aa: CATSDLPGRDEATGELFF
CDR3nt: TGTGCCACCAGTGATTTGCCCGGCAGAGATGAGGCCACCGGGGAGCTGTTTTTT

v_gene: TRBV3-1
abundance: many
d_gene: TRBD1
j_gene: TRBJ2-1
CDR3aa: CASSQRQGMGYNEQFF
CDR3nt: TGTGCCAGCAGCCAAAGACAGGGGATGGGGTACAATGAGCAGTTCTTC

v_gene: TRBV7-9
abundance: NA
d_gene: TRBD1
j_gene: TRBJ2-6
CDR3aa: CASSLSLGQGPSGANVLTF
CDR3nt: TGTGCCAGCAGCTTAAGTTTGGGACAGGGACCCTCTGGGGCCAACGTCCTGACTTTC

v_gene: TRBV7-9
abundance: NA
d_gene: NA
j_gene: TRBJ1-2
CDR3aa: CASSRAPLYGYTF
CDR3nt: TGTGCCAGCAGCAGGGCCCCACTCTATGGCTACACCTTC

v_gene: TRBV28
abundance: many
d_gene: NA
j_gene: TRBJ2-7
CDR3aa: CASSLVGGLGEQYF
CDR3nt: TGTGCCAGCAGTTTGGTAGGGGGGCTAGGCGAGCAGTACTTC

v_gene: TRBV20-1
abundance: many
d_gene: NA
j_gene: TRBJ1-5
CDR3aa: CSARVWEAYSNQPQHF
CDR3nt: TGCAGTGCTAGAGTGTGGGAGGCTTATAGCAATCAGCCCCAGCATTTT

v_gene: TRBV4-3
abundance: few
d_gene: NA
j_gene: TRBJ1-4
CDR3aa: CASSPTWQGTNEKLFF
CDR3nt: TGCGCCAGCAGCCCGACCTGGCAGGGAACTAATGAAAAACTGTTTTTT

v_gene: TRBV3-1
abundance: NA
d_gene: TRBD2
j_gene: TRBJ2-5
CDR3aa: CASSPRGRGRYQETQYF
CDR3nt: TGTGCCAGCAGCCCACGAGGTCGCGGGAGGTACCAAGAGACCCAGTACTTC

v_gene: TRBV21-1
abundance: many
d_gene: NA
j_gene: TRBJ2-7
CDR3aa: CASSTHGDRTTYEQYF
CDR3nt: TGTGCCAGCAGCACCCATGGGGACAGGACTACCTACGAGCAGTACTTC

v_gene: TRBV28
abundance: many
d_gene: TRBD2
j_gene: TRBJ2-1
CDR3aa: CASSLSLAGRYNEQFF
CDR3nt: TGTGCCAGCAGTTTATCCCTAGCGGGAAGATACAATGAGCAGTTCTTC

v_gene: TRBV5-6
abundance: many
d_gene: NA
j_gene: TRBJ2-7
CDR3aa: CASSLAPGFEQYF
CDR3nt: TGTGCCAGCAGCTTGGCCCCAGGGTTCGAGCAGTACTTC

v_gene: TRBV23-1
abundance: NA
d_gene: NA
j_gene: TRBJ2-7
CDR3aa: CASSHGENSSYEQYF
CDR3nt: TGCGCCAGCAGTCACGGCGAGAATAGCTCCTACGAGCAGTACTTC